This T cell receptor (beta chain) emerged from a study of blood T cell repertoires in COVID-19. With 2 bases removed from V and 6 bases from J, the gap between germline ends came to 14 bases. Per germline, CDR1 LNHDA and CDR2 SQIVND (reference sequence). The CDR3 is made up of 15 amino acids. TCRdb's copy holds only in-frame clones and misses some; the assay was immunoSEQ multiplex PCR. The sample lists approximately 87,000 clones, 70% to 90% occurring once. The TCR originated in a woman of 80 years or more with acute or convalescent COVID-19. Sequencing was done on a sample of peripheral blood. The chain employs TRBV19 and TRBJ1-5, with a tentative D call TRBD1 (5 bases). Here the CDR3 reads CASSIPSRDTQPQHF. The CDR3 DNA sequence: TGTGCCAGTAGTATACCCAGCAGGGATACTCAGCCCCAGCATTTT.